Given below is one T cell receptor beta chain in context. This clonotype was counted a few times. The clone's antigen remains unknown. Base qualities are not recorded, but no much larger clone differs from it by a single base. The meaning of the sample's time point label: newly diagnosed GD, antithyroid drugs for less than 3 months. For both TCR sequencing and RNA sequencing, RNA was extracted from PBMCs using TRIzol. Graves' disease was diagnosed according to American Thyroid Association guidelines. Recruitment of patients was carried out at an endocrinology department in Xi'an, China. Each patient gave about 10 milliliters of peripheral blood, collected in an EDTA anticoagulant tube. Ficoll Paque Plus density gradient separation was used to isolate PBMCs, and no additional T cell sorting was done. An Agilent 2100 Bioanalyzer and agarose gel were used to check RNA quality, and a NanoDrop 2000 was used to measure RNA concentration.

The cysteine opens and the phenylalanine closes a CDR3 of 15 amino acids. Only the CDR3 region is kept as DNA, spanning 45 bases read in frame from base 1. Cut back by 0 bases and 3 bases, the V and J ends lie 10 bases apart. As encoded in the germline V gene, CDR1 is KGHSH while CDR2 is LQKENI. Receptor libraries were prepared by multiplex PCR. The reads were generated on an Illumina HiSeq 4000. TCR beta libraries were built with iRepertoire HTBI primers and Arm-PCR amplification of CDR3 regions. Before sequencing, the PCR products went through gel purification. On the authors' methods: Gene usage analysis of CDR3 amino acid clonotypes used the approximately 62 TRBV and around 14 TRBJ segments found across samples. Filtered high-quality paired reads were merged into contigs using COPE and FqMerger. BLAST was used to align contigs to IMGT TRBV, TRBD and TRBJ reference genes, with CDR3 defined following IMGT. Clonotypes above 0.1% frequency were classified as highly expanded clones. Shannon entropy served as the measure of repertoire diversity, while the Gini coefficient captured V-J evenness. A clonotype found in more than one individual was treated as public. In-frame beta chains were kept once TCRdb had trimmed the public reads at Q25 with fastp and called clones with MiXCR. Each entry merges the rows of one CDR3 protein and shows their most common DNA and genes. The V and J calls here are based on TCRdb, not the publication. The sample table shows hundreds of thousands of distinct CDR3 sequences, and roughly a sixth are seen once. Together, the top ten hold about 20% of the sample.

These data come from a study of regulatory T cells in long-lasting Graves disease (dated by TCRdb to the early 2020s). Regarding the research as a whole: Patients with newly diagnosed Graves' disease had been on antithyroid drugs for under 3 months. Persistent Graves' disease patients were compared with newly diagnosed Graves' disease patients by peripheral blood TCR sequencing and RNA sequencing. The study was conducted in China and was registered as a clinical trial. A total of around 35 samples underwent TCR sequencing: around 13 from persistent and about 20 from newly diagnosed Graves' disease patients. Study-wide findings and limitations: A larger number of public clonotypes was shared among persistent patients (around 2,700) than among newly diagnosed patients (more than 850). Sequencing and analysis were restricted to the TCR beta chain. Persistent Graves' disease patients showed lower TCR Shannon entropy and fewer highly expanded clones than newly diagnosed patients, suggesting clonal expansion. TRBV28, TRBJ1-2 and TRBJ2-5 were preferentially used in persistent disease, while TRBV20-1 and TRBJ2-1 were favored in newly diagnosed disease. Because the primary lesion, thyroid tissue, could not be accessed, the study looked at peripheral blood alone. The small sample size was acknowledged by the authors as a limitation that may reduce accuracy.

The rearranged chain carries TRBV18 and TRBJ2-3; the D gene identity is not certain. This sequence was found in a female donor with Graves disease. This specimen consisted of peripheral blood mononuclear cells (PBMCs), obtained at new diagnosis, from a patient treated with antithyroid drugs. CDR3 region: CASSPPTAATDTQYF. The bases are TGTGCCAGCTCACCACCGACGGCAGCTACAGATACGCAGTATTTT. The CDR3 plus the reference TRBV18 and TRBJ2-3 genes for the other parts give the full variable domain: NAGVMQNPRHLVRRRGQEARLRCSPMKGHSHVYWYRQLPEEGLKFMVYLQKENIIDESGMPKERFSAEFPKEGPSILRIQQVVRGDSAAYFCASSPPTAATDTQYFGPGTRLTVL.